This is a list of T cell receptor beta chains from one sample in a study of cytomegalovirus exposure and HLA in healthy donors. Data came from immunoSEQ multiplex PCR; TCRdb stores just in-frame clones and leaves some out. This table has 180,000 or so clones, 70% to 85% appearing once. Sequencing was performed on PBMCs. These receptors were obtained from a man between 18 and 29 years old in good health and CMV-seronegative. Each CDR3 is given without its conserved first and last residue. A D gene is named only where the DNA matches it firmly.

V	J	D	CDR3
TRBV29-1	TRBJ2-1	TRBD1	SVELVGTGGSLDEQF
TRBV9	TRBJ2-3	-	ASSVANRADTQY
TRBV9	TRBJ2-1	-	ASSVGRGSYNEQF
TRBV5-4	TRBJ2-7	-	ASSFRGTSYEQY
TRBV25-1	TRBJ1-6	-	ASSRGTMNSPLH
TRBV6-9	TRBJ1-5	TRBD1	ASSPGQGHFSLSAGQH
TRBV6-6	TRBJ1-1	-	ASSPQGYTEAF
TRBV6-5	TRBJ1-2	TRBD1	ASSSDRATYGYT
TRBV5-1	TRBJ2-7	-	ASSFYSGSYEQY
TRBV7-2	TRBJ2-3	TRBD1	ASSRDREDTQY
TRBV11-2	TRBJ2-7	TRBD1	ASSWTGTYEQY
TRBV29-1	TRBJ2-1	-	SASRAGSGSEQF
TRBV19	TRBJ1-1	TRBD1	ASLPAGGLGTKAF
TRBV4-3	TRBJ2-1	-	ASSQDGNNEQF
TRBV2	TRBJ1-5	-	ASGVEAGQH
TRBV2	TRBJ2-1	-	ASSQNSYNEQF
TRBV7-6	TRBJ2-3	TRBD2	ASSLGIGRAVTDTQY
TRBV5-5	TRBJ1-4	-	ASTRRGGLATNEKLF
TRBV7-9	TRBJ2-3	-	ASSLVQRTSTDTQY
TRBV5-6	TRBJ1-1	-	ASSFQLINRESGAF
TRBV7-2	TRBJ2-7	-	ASSLERSSYEQY
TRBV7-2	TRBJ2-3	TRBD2	ASRFSGGVNTDTQY
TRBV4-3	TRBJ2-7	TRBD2	ASSQDRLAEDYEQY